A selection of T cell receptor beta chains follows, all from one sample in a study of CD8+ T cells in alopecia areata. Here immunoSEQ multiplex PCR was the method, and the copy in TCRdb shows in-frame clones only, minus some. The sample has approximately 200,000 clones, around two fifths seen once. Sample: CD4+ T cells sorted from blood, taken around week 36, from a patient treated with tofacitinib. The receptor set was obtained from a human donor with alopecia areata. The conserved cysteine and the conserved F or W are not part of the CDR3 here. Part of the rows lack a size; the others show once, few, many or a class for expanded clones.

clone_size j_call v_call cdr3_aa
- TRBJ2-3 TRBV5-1 ASTNIAGGAGDQY
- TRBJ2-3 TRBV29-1 SVEDQARGDTQY
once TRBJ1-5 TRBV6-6 ASSYSSVIGNQPQH
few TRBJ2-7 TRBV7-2 ASSSTTQPGEQY
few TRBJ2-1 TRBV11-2 ASSLGGLNNEQF
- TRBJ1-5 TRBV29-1 RGKGDQPQH
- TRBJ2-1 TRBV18 ASSPPASHNEQF
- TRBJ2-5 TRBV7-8 ASTFPPAGGLGETQY
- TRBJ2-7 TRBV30 AWGGQGITYEQY
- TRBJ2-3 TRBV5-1 ASSFVAGGSDTQY
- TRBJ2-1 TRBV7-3 ASSLKPGIGTYNEQF
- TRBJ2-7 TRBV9 ASSVSPAGEQY
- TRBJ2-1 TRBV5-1 ASSRDTEGQF
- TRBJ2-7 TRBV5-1 ASSLDRVGEQY
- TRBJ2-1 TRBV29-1 SVVGVRGF
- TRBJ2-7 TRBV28 ASSFYPYEQY
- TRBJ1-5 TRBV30 AWSADRDLLRSNQPQH
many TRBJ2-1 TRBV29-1 SGASGDEQF
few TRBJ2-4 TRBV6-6 ASSWTDLAKNIQY
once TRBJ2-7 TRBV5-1 ASSSRQGDSYEQY
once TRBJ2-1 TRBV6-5 ASSPGTSSYNEQF
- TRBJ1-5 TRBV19 ASSMADSNQPQH
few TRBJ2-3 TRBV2 ASTPGGDTQY
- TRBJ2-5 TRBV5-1 ASSLATREETQY
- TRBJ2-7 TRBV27 ASSLTPGQGAGEQY
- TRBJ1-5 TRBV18 ASSPQGNEKH
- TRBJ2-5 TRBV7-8 ASSNRDRQETQY
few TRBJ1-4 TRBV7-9 ASRQGRNEKLF
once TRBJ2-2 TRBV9 ASTGRGELF
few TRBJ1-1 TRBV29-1 SVGQGDTEAF
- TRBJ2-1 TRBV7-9 ASEPPGTSGYNEQF
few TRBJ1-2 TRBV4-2 ASSQDRNSPGYGYT
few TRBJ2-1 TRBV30 AWSKDYNEQF
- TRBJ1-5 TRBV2 ASSESGGREQPQH
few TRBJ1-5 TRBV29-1 SVAGDRANQPQH
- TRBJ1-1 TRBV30 AWSVRGRGVTEAF
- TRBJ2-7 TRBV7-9 ASSLEGGRNYEQY
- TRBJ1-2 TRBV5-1 ASSLGTTNYGYT
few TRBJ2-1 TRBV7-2 ASSTSSVAYNEQF
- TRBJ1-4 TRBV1 TSSHQGLNEKLF
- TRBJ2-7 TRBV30 AWSPTSGYEQY
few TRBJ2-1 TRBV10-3 ATVLYNEQF
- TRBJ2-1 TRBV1 TSSQEWLELKDEQF
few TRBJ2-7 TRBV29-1 SVVRGTGPYEQY
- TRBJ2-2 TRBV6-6 ASRGSGTVNTGELF
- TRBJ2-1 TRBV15 ATSRDLLVPYNEQF
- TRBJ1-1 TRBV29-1 SVAGQREAF
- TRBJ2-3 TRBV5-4 ASSFEDRGADTQY
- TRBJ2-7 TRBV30 AWRTPGLAGYEQY
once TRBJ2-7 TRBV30 AWTQGAGEQY
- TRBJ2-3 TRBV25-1 ASVGPTKRTQY
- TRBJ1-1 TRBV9 ASSARVRTEAF
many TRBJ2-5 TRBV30 AWSEEETQY
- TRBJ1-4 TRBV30 AWYCRNSLYEKLF